This TCR beta chain was sequenced for a study of blood T cell repertoires in COVID-19. Study-level background: The United States, Italy and Spain were the sources of the acute and convalescent COVID-19 samples.

In the original processing: Amplification of reference gene primers was used by the study to estimate nucleated cell counts. Sequenced by immunoSEQ multiplex PCR; TCRdb stores in-frame clones only, minus some. That table gives V, J and clone size, and the DNA gave D and trimming. This sample has approximately 140,000 clones; more than 75% occur once, and the top ten carry approximately 1.3%. The study recruited people aged about 18 to 90 years across some 23 US areas. Cohorts were assigned according to the clinical history that participants reported. The CDR3 is made up of 13 amino acids. J gave up 6 bases and V 7 bases, and 8 bases lay outside the gene matches. Germline CDR1 reads LNHDA; CDR2 reads SQIVND (reference sequence).

This receptor was obtained from a woman younger than 45 with acute COVID-19. Sequencing was performed on PBMCs or T cells enriched from blood (not recorded which). The chain employs TRBV19 and TRBJ1-2; 7 nucleotides align to TRBD1. CDR3 loop: CASTLKGAHGYTF. The CDR3 nucleotides are TGTGCCAGTACCCTTAAGGGGGCGCATGGCTACACCTTC.